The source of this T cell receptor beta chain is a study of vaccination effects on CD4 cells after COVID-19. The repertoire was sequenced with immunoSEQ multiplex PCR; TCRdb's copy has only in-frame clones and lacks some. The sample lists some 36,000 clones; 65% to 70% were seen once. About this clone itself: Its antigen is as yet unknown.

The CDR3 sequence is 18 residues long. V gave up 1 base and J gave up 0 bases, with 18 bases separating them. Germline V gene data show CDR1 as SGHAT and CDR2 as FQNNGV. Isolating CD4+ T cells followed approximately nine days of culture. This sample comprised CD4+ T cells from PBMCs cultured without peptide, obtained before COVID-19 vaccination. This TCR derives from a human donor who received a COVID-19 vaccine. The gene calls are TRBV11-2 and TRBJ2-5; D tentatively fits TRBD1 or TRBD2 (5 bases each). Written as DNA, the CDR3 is TGTGCCAGCAGCTTAGCCCGAGGGGTTTCTGGTAACCAAGAGACCCAGTACTTC. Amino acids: CASSLARGVSGNQETQYF.